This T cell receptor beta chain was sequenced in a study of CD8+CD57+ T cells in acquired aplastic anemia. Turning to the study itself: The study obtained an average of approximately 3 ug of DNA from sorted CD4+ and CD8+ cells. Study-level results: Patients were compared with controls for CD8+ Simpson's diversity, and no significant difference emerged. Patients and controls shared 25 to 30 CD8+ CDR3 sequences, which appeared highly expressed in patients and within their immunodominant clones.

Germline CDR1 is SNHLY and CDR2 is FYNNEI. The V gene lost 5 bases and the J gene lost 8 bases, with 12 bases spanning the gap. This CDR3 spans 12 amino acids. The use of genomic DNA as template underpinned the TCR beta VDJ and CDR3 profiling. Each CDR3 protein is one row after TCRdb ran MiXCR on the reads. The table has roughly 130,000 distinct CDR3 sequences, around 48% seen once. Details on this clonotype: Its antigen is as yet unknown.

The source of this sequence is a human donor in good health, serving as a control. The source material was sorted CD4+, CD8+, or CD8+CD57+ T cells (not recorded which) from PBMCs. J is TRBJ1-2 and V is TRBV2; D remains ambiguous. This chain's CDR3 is CASSRPPNGYTF. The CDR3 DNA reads TGTGCCAGCAGTCGACCCCCGAACGGCTACACCTTC.